Listed here are 18 T cell receptor beta chains from one sample, sequenced in a study of T cells in women clearing cervical HPV infection. Profiling relied on immunoSEQ multiplex PCR, and the TCRdb table lists in-frame clones only, not all of them. This sample's clone table lists about 39,000 clones. The sample comprised blood buffy coat. The receptor set was obtained from a woman aged 18 to 75 with a cervical HPV16 infection that either progressed to CIN3+ or cleared (not recorded which).

About this clone itself: The read ends 3 residues before the CDR3 terminus; that terminus is restored from the germline J gene. This sequence joins TRBV5-6 and TRBJ2-2, with D tentatively TRBD1 (5 bases). Germline CDR1 reads SGHDT; CDR2 reads YYEEEE. CDR3 size: 14 residues. Trimming cost V 0 bases and J 6 bases, with 9 bases left between them. The CDR3 is CASSLGPGSGELFF. The CDR3 bases that were read are TGTGCCAGCAGCTTGGGCCCAGGGTCCGGGGAG.

As to this clone: The CDR3 end falls 3 residues outside the read, so it is completed with the germline J gene. The chain couples TRBV25-1 to TRBJ2-1; TRBD1 aligns across 7 bases. Looked up from germline, CDR1 is MGHDK and CDR2 is SYGVNS. This CDR3 comprises 14 residues. Trimming at V came to 0 bases and at J to 8 bases, leaving 4 bases not matched to a gene. CDR3 DNA, as far as it was read: TGTGCCAGCAGTGAATATAGGCAGGGGGATGAG. Its translation is CASSEYRQGDE. The CDR3 in full is CASSEYRQGDEQFF. Filled out from reference TRBV25-1 and TRBJ2-1, the complete variable domain reads EADIYQTPRYLVIGTGKKITLECSQTMGHDKMYWYQQDPGMELHLIHYSYGVNSTEKGDLSSESTVSRIRTEHFPLTLESARPSHTSQYLCASSEYRQGDEQFFGPGTRLTVL.

In the case of this clone: The read terminates 3 residues ahead of where the CDR3 ends, so the germline J gene completes it. The chain recombines TRBV2 with TRBJ2-3, with 9 bases fitting TRBD1. CDR3 length: 15 residues. V trimming: 4 bases; J trimming: 5 bases; junction bases outside the gene matches: 7. The V gene's germline CDR1 is SNHLY and CDR2 FYNNEI. The CDR3 loop reads CASSARTGAQDTQYF. CDR3 DNA, as far as it was read: TGTGCCAGCAGTGCCCGGACAGGGGCACAAGATACG.

A remark on this clone: The missing CDR3 end, 3 residues past where the read stops, is filled in from the germline J gene. The J gene is TRBJ1-6, the V gene TRBV19; possibly TRBD1 for D (5 bases). Trimming left V 6 bases short and J 8 bases short, with 5 bases between. The germline V gene encodes CDR1 LNHDA and CDR2 SQIVND (reference sequence). The CDR3 has 11 residues. The covered CDR3 bases are TGTGCCAGTAGAGGGGATTCACCC. Translation gives CASRGDSP. The CDR3 in full is CASRGDSPLHF.

Partial CDR3 DNA: TGTGCCAGCAGCTCCGGGACAGGGATTGAAAAG. It yields the protein CASSSGTGIEK. In full, the CDR3 is CASSSGTGIEKLFF. The chain combines TRBV7-2 with TRBJ2-2; TRBD1 matches 9 bases. The read falls 3 residues short of the CDR3 end, and the missing part is taken from the germline J gene. The germline CDR1 and CDR2 sequences are SGHTA and FQGNSA. The CDR3 is 14 amino acids.

The chain's CDR3 is CASTQNSPLHF. The covered CDR3 bases are TGTGCCAGCACTCAGAATTCACCC. This chain connects TRBV2 to TRBJ1-6; no firm D call. The read ends 3 residues shy of where the CDR3 ends; the end is completed using the germline J gene. The CDR3 covers 11 residues. Trimming pared 7 bases from V and 7 bases from J, leaving 5 bases between. Germline values: CDR1 SNHLY, CDR2 FYNNEI. The whole variable domain, remainder taken from reference TRBV2 and TRBJ1-6, is EPEVTQTPSHQVTQMGQEVILRCVPISNHLYFYWYRQILGQKVEFLVSFYNNEISEKSEIFDDQFSVERPDGSNFTLKIRSTKLEDSAMYFCASTQNSPLHFGNGTRLTVT.

Concerning this clone itself: The read comes to an end 3 residues before the CDR3 does, leaving the germline J gene to fill in the end. The chain employs TRBV19 and TRBJ2-4; 9 bases align to TRBD2. CDR1 and CDR2 from the germline V gene are LNHDA and SQIVND (reference sequence). This CDR3 has 15 residues. This CDR3 reads CASSIPLAGIAGQYF. CDR3 DNA, as far as it was read: TGTGCCAGTAGTATCCCCCTAGCGGGAATCGCTGGT.

In regard to this clone: The DNA ends 3 residues before the CDR3 does, and the rest of the CDR3 is filled in from the germline J gene. This chain joins TRBV7-9 and TRBJ2-7, with 7 bases matching TRBD1. CDR1 SEHNR and CDR2 FQNEAQ come from the germline V gene (reference sequence). CDR3 length equals 14 residues. The junction had 5 bases not matched to a gene; V was cut back by 4 bases and J by 2 bases. The CDR3 is CASSSSTGPYEQYF. Incomplete CDR3 DNA: TGTGCCAGCAGCTCTTCGACAGGGCCCTACGAG.

The CDR3: CARRMAGTDQPQHF. The sequenced CDR3 bases are TGTGCCAGGAGGATGGCAGGAACAGATCAGCCC. The V gene is TRBV19, the J gene TRBJ1-5, with D unclear. The DNA ends 3 residues before the CDR3 does, and the rest of the CDR3 is filled in from the germline J gene. This CDR3 has 14 amino acids. V dropped 9 bases and J dropped 5 bases, with 17 bases sitting between them. The V gene's germline CDR1 is LNHDA and CDR2 SQIVND (reference sequence).

The CDR3 DNA, read in part, is TGTGCCAGCAGTGATGGGGACAGGGGGCTT. This translates into CASSDGDRGL. The entire CDR3 sequence reads CASSDGDRGLQYF. The V call is TRBV6-1, the J call TRBJ2-4, with TRBD1 identical over 12 bases. The read comes to an end 3 residues before the CDR3 does, leaving the germline J gene to fill in the end. Germline V gene sequence: CDR1 MNHNS, CDR2 SASEGT. This CDR3 spans 13 amino acids.

Note on this clone: The read is 3 residues too short to cover the CDR3 end, so that end is filled in from the germline J gene. This rearrangement joins TRBV5-1 to TRBJ1-4, with 9 bases matching TRBD1. Germline V gene sequence: CDR1 SGHRS, CDR2 YFSETQ. V lost 4 bases, J lost 8 bases, and 9 bases stayed unmatched. This CDR3 is built from 15 residues. This CDR3 reads CASSTGDRAGEKLFF. The sequenced part of the CDR3 DNA is TGCGCCAGCAGCACGGGGGACAGGGCAGGGGAAAAA.

Concerning this clone itself: The CDR3 is cut off 3 residues early in the read; its end comes from the germline J gene. This chain links TRBV19 with TRBJ1-2, with D tentatively TRBD1 (5 bases). The CDR3 is made up of 14 amino acids. Germline assignment: CDR1 LNHDA and CDR2 SQIVND (reference sequence). The CDR3 here is CASSPSGGFNDYTF. The part of the CDR3 DNA that was read is TGTGCCAGTAGCCCGAGCGGGGGGTTCAATGAC.

The CDR3 DNA, read in part, is TGTGCCAGCTCACCGGCCGCGGGAACCAGGGGC. This codes for CASSPAAGTRG. The complete CDR3 sequence is CASSPAAGTRGYTF. The chain joins TRBV18 to TRBJ1-2, with D unclear. The read ends 3 residues shy of where the CDR3 ends; the end is completed using the germline J gene. Germline V CDR1 and CDR2: KGHSH, LQKENI. The CDR3 is 14 amino acids.

With regard to this clone: Read data end 3 residues before the CDR3 end; the end is taken from the germline J gene. The identical CDR3 is also encoded by other nucleotide sequences in the sample. The V and J genes are TRBV19 and TRBJ2-1, with TRBD1 matching over 9 bases. V gave up 6 bases and J gave up 8 bases; unmatched junction bases: 5. This CDR3 comprises 13 residues. Germline V lookup: CDR1 LNHDA, CDR2 SQIVND (reference sequence). The CDR3 loop reads CASRVTGGDEQFF. CDR3 bases read: TGTGCCAGTAGAGTCACAGGGGGCGATGAG.

The CDR3 is CASSLGRIQGVMNTEAFF. CDR3 DNA (partial): TGCGCCAGCAGCTTGGGTCGAATCCAGGGGGTAATGAACACTGAA. The V call is TRBV5-1, the J call TRBJ1-1; 7 bases are shared with TRBD1. The read ends 3 residues shy of where the CDR3 ends; the end is completed using the germline J gene. Unmatched junction bases numbered 11, after V lost 0 bases and J lost 0 bases. There are 18 residues in the CDR3. Germline CDR1 and CDR2: SGHRS and YFSETQ.

Remarks on this clone: The CDR3 goes on 3 residues after the read ends, and that part is filled in from the germline J gene. The chain has TRBV7-9 and TRBJ1-4, with a possible D match to TRBD1 (6 bases). Germline V gene sequence: CDR1 SEHNR, CDR2 FQNEAQ (reference sequence). The CDR3 is made up of 15 amino acids. The sequenced CDR3 bases are TGTGCCAGCAGCTTAGCGGCAGGGGATAATTCACCA. This codes for CASSLAAGDNSP. The whole CDR3 region reads CASSLAAGDNSPLFF.

Comment on this clone: The read finishes 3 residues shy of the CDR3 end, and the germline J gene is used to complete it. The rearrangement uses TRBV2 and TRBJ2-7; TRBD2 might be the D (5 bases). V gave up 7 bases and J gave up 6 bases, with 19 bases separating them. Germline CDR1 SNHLY, CDR2 FYNNEI. CDR3 length: 14 residues. The covered CDR3 bases are TGTGCCAGCACCTTATCCCGCGCTCGGGGCGAG. Its translation: CASTLSRARGE. The whole CDR3 protein reads CASTLSRARGEQYF.

Turning to this clone: The read is 3 residues too short to cover the CDR3 end, so that end is filled in from the germline J gene. The V call is TRBV19, the J call TRBJ1-5, with 7 bases that match TRBD1. CDR3 length equals 16 residues. V lost 4 bases and J lost 0; bases outside the gene matches: 6. Germline V gene data show CDR1 as LNHDA and CDR2 as SQIVND (reference sequence). CDR3 in amino acids: CASSTGTDNSNQPQHF. CDR3 DNA (partial): TGTGCCAGTAGTACGGGGACAGATAATAGCAATCAGCCC.